This TCR beta chain came from a study of naive and memory T cell subsets (TCRdb year 2017). For the wider study: An open-source, UMI-based TCR alpha and beta sequencing pipeline was applied to sorted naive and memory peripheral blood T cell subsets. The functional CMV T cell responses agreed completely with IgG serology results. RNA was DNase-treated and reverse transcribed with TCR constant-region primers, mostly using SuperScript III. Results and caveats for the whole study, not just this receptor: Single alpha or beta chain sequences, rather than paired alpha/beta receptors, were used to define clonotypes. RNA-based TCR counts may be affected by expression changes linked to T cell activation and differentiation. TCR abundance followed a power law whose exponent differed between naive and memory subsets but was consistent across the three individuals. No ground truth was available to validate the repertoire findings for the naive and memory subsets. In both CD4 and CD8 cells, the Gini index increased while Shannon and inverse Simpson diversity decreased from naive through CM, EM and EMRA. Following error correction, more than 90% of naive TCR sequences occurred only once, which made naive abundance distributions much steeper than those of memory subsets.

On this clonotype: Which antigen it targets is not known. Base qualities are missing; no much larger clone stands one base away.

From the second PCR step on, the TCR alpha and beta chain libraries were amplified in separate reactions. CMV status of each donor was established by measuring IFNgamma production from CD4+ T cells after fresh PBMCs were stimulated overnight with CMV viral lysate. CD4 T cells were positively selected with Miltenyi beads, followed by positive selection of CD8 T cells from the CD4-negative fraction. After staining for CD3, CD4, CD8, CD45RA, CD27 and a live/dead dye, cells were sorted on a BD Aria II into four subsets based on CD45RA and CD27. A few healthy volunteers provided blood, and the blood of each volunteer was split into CD4 and CD8 T cells and then into four differentiation subsets. About 110 ml of peripheral blood was collected from each donor, and PBMC were isolated from the blood using Ficoll-Paque PLUS density-gradient centrifugation. Sorted cells were lysed in RLT buffer, and RNA was extracted with a Qiagen RNeasy kit and stored at -80°C.

The method behind the library was UMI-ligation and nested PCR. The beta constant-region primer consisted of an equimolar mixture of two oligonucleotides that together covered TRBC1 and TRBC2. A single-stranded oligonucleotide bearing the SP2 primer plus a 12-nucleotide UMI was ligated onto the 3' end of the cDNA by T4 RNA ligase 1. Four rounds of PCR were used to amplify ligated cDNA, with nested alpha and beta constant-region primers being used together with the SP2 primer. The ligation reaction was kept at 16 degrees C for roughly 18-25 hours. PCR2 was usually performed as a SYBR Green qPCR and halted at a preset threshold so that over-amplification would not occur. Agencourt AMPure XP magnetic beads were used for all purifications after the first. Libraries were quantified by Qubit and checked on a TapeStation, with a main peak expected near 650 bp. The pooled libraries were sequenced on an Illumina MiSeq using v2 2x251 paired-end kits, which usually yielded about 0.9-2.1 million reads per sample. Each sample's library went into the pool at about 4.1 nM, and roughly 5-8% PhiX was added to help with cluster recognition. Concerning the study's data processing: Decombinator assigned V and J genes to Demultiplexor-processed FASTQ reads by tag matching, allowing a single base-pair mismatch. UMIs were used by Collapsinator to correct both sequencing errors and frequency errors arising from PCR heterogeneity. TCRs were translated and CDR3s were extracted from the conserved cysteine to the FGXG phenylalanine by CDR3Translator, with non-productive sequences being flagged. Gini, Shannon entropy and inverse Simpson indices were calculated on repertoires subsampled to equal numbers of UMI-defined TCRs. Power-law fits to clonotype abundance distributions were performed by maximum likelihood within the linear range. For one naive CD8 sample, the pipeline and MIGEC produced similar UMI counts, unique TCR numbers and clonal distributions. Repertoires were searched for around 7,000 CMV-associated CDR3 sequences compiled from VDJdb and a published dataset. TCRdb reanalyzed the raw reads on its own, using fastp at Q25 for trimming and MiXCR for clone calling, and kept in-frame beta chains. CDR3 protein duplicates are merged, each entry listing the most common genes and DNA. In this record, the V and J calls reflect TCRdb's handling and not the investigators' own analysis. This sample holds approximately 82,000 distinct CDR3 sequences; roughly 7.3% were observed only once. Of the sample, about 1.6% is held by the ten largest clones.

V loses 3 bases of germline sequence and J loses 14 bases, and the interval between the two ends is 19 bases. According to the germline V gene, CDR1 reads SGHDN and CDR2 reads FVKESK. The CDR3 goes from the cysteine to the phenylalanine over 13 residues. The sequence is cut down to CDR3 DNA, 39 bases in frame from base 1. The specimen was central memory CD4+ T cells from blood. The cell subset or site label corresponds to: central memory, CD45RA- CD27+. The receptor was derived from a human donor in good health. The V and J genes are TRBV14 and TRBJ1-2; possibly the D gene is TRBD1, per 6 matching bases. The sequenced DNA: TGTGCCAGCAGCCAGTCGATAGGGGGGCCGGTTACCTTC. This translates into CASSQSIGGPVTF.